Presented here are 15 T cell receptor beta chains from one specimen sequenced in a study of CD8+CD57+ T cells in acquired aplastic anemia. CDR3 and TCR beta VDJ profiling relied on a genomic DNA template. Via MiXCR, TCRdb re-called the reads, giving one row per CDR3 protein. The sample holds hundreds of thousands of distinct CDR3 sequences, around 60% seen once. Sequenced: sorted CD4+, CD8+, or CD8+CD57+ T cells (not recorded which) from PBMCs. The receptors originated from a human donor with severe aplastic anemia or a healthy control (not recorded which).

The gene calls are TRBV24-1 and TRBJ2-2; 10 bases line up with TRBD2. CDR1 is KGHDR, CDR2 SFDVKD, per germline. J was trimmed by 0 bases and V by 5 bases; bases with no gene match: 5. This CDR3 contains 17 residues. CDR3 bases: TGTGCCACCAGTGGCACTAGCGGGGAGGCGAACACCGGGGAGCTGTTTTTT. It specifies CATSGTSGEANTGELFF.

This clonotype has ten or more counts. V gene TRBV12-3 or TRBV12-4 combines with J gene TRBJ1-1; D may be TRBD1 (6 bases). This CDR3 contains 11 residues. The V end lost 5 bases, the J end lost 5 bases, and 6 bases lay between the germline ends. The DNA of the CDR3 is TGTGCCAGCAGTACAGGGACTGAAGCTTTCTTT. It is translated as CASSTGTEAFF.

Details on this clonotype: This may be a read error: a much more frequent sequence differs by one nucleotide. V is TRBV20-1 and J is TRBJ2-3, with D uncertain. This CDR3 region has 13 residues. Germline CDR1 is DFQATT and CDR2 is SNEGSKA (reference sequence). The CDR3 is CSALTVPDDMQYF. The CDR3 nucleotides read TGCAGTGCTTTGACGGTCCCCGATGATATGCAGTATTTT.

A remark on this clonotype: Its ends do not fully match the called genes, so a read error is possible. The gene calls are TRBV12-3 or TRBV12-4 and TRBJ1-1, with 7 bases lining up with TRBD1. The CDR3 contains 13 residues. CDR3: CASSLDRDDEAFF. The CDR3 bases are TGTGCTAGCAGCCTAGACAGGGATGATGAAGCTTTCTTT.

This chain connects TRBV25-1 to TRBJ2-7, with TRBD1 identical over 7 bases. V was pared by 6 bases and J by 2 bases, with 4 bases of the junction left unmatched. This CDR3 has 13 amino acids. Per germline, CDR1 MGHDK and CDR2 SYGVNS. The CDR3 nucleotides are TGTGCCAGCAGGGCCGGGACAGCCTACGAGCAGTACTTC. Its translation is CASRAGTAYEQYF.

Comment on this clonotype: A junction boundary mismatches the germline segment, possibly from a read error. The CDR3 loop is CASSLWDRVLGTETFF. CDR3 sequence (DNA): TGTGCCAGCAGCTTGTGGGACAGGGTGCTGGGCACTGAAACCTTCTTT. The chain carries TRBV5-1 and TRBJ1-1; 9 bases match TRBD1. The CDR3 contains 16 residues. CDR1 SGHRS and CDR2 YFSETQ come from the germline V gene.

The chain combines TRBV7-3 with TRBJ1-2; D is undetermined. Germline V gene data show CDR1 as SGHTA and CDR2 as FQGTGA. CDR3 length equals 16 residues. V gave up 2 bases and J gave up 0 bases, with 13 bases separating them. CDR3 loop: CASSLDGNTTNYGYTF. As DNA, the CDR3 is TGTGCCAGCAGCTTAGACGGGAACACCACTAACTATGGCTACACCTTC.

This clonotype appeared many times. This chain joins TRBV5-1 and TRBJ1-1, with D uncertain. Germline CDR1 is SGHRS and CDR2 is YFSETQ. V shed 1 base and J shed 2 bases, with 9 bases lying between them. CDR3 length equals 14 residues. Here the CDR3 DNA reads TGCGCCAGCAGCTTGAGGAGTCCCAACACTGAAGCTTTCTTT. It yields the protein CASSLRSPNTEAFF.

The chain recombines TRBV5-4 with TRBJ1-4, with TRBD1 matching 7 bases. The CDR3 has 15 residues. Germline lookup yields CDR1 SGHNT and CDR2 YYREEE (reference sequence). After removal of 0 bases from V and 9 bases from J, the junction contained 8 bases not matched to a gene. In DNA form, the CDR3 reads TGTGCCAGCAGCTTGGACCGGGCGACAGGGCAAAAACTGTTTTTT. Protein product: CASSLDRATGQKLFF.

To note about this clonotype: A read error is possible here, since a much larger clone lies one base away. This rearrangement joins TRBV6-1 to TRBJ1-1; D ambiguous. The V and J ends lost 3 bases and 5 bases respectively, with 10 bases between them. Germline V lookup: CDR1 MNHNS, CDR2 SASEGT. The CDR3 consists of 13 residues. The CDR3 loop reads CASSDESGTEAFF. CDR3 sequence (DNA): TGTGCCAGCAGTGATGAGAGTGGAACTGAAGCTTTCTTT.

The gene calls are TRBV14 and TRBJ2-1; 8 bases are a match to TRBD1. Germline V lookup: CDR1 SGHDN, CDR2 FVKESK. V lost 4 bases to trimming and J lost 6 bases; unmatched junction nucleotides: 8. The CDR3 runs to 15 residues. In nucleotides, the CDR3 is TGTGCCAGCAGCCTAACTGCGGGGACAGGCAATGAGCAGTTCTTC. Protein sequence: CASSLTAGTGNEQFF.

The chain has TRBV10-3 and TRBJ2-3, with D unclear. V gave up 4 bases and J gave up 2 bases, with 10 bases separating them. The CDR3 is made up of 14 amino acids. Germline CDR1 is ENHRY and CDR2 is SYGVKD. CDR3 coding DNA: TGTGCCATCAGTGGGAAAGAAGTCACAGATACGCAGTATTTT. Protein sequence: CAISGKEVTDTQYF.

This clonotype was recorded at least ten times. The rearrangement joins TRBV11-2 to TRBJ2-2, with D possibly TRBD2 on 7 matching bases. Germline V gene data show CDR1 as SGHAT and CDR2 as FQNNGV. V gave up 5 bases and J gave up 6 bases, with 19 bases separating them. This CDR3 region has 16 residues. The CDR3 spells CASSPVGGDQSGELFF. As DNA, the CDR3 is TGTGCCAGCAGCCCAGTAGGGGGGGATCAATCCGGGGAGCTGTTTTTT.

The J gene is TRBJ1-1, the V gene TRBV29-1; D not certain. Germline loops: CDR1 SQVTM, CDR2 ANQGSEA. V lost 5 bases and J 3 bases, leaving 7 bases between the germline ends. This CDR3 contains 11 residues. The CDR3 sequence is CSVREDTEAFF. CDR3 nucleotides: TGCAGCGTTCGAGAGGACACTGAAGCTTTCTTT. The full variable domain, completed using reference TRBV29-1 and TRBJ1-1, is SAVISQKPSRDICQRGTSLTIQCQVDSQVTMMFWYRQQPGQSLTLIATANQGSEATYESGFVIDKFPISRPNLTFSTLTVSNMSPEDSSIYLCSVREDTEAFFGQGTRLTVV.

The chain links TRBV6-6 to TRBJ1-6, with D unresolved. From germline, CDR1 is MNHNY and CDR2 SVGAGI (reference sequence). The CDR3 length is 13 residues. The ends were cut back, 8 bases at V and 9 bases at J, with 14 bases in the middle. CDR3 region: CASCRGLGSPLHF. The CDR3 DNA follows: TGTGCCAGCTGTCGAGGACTGGGTTCACCCCTCCACTTT.